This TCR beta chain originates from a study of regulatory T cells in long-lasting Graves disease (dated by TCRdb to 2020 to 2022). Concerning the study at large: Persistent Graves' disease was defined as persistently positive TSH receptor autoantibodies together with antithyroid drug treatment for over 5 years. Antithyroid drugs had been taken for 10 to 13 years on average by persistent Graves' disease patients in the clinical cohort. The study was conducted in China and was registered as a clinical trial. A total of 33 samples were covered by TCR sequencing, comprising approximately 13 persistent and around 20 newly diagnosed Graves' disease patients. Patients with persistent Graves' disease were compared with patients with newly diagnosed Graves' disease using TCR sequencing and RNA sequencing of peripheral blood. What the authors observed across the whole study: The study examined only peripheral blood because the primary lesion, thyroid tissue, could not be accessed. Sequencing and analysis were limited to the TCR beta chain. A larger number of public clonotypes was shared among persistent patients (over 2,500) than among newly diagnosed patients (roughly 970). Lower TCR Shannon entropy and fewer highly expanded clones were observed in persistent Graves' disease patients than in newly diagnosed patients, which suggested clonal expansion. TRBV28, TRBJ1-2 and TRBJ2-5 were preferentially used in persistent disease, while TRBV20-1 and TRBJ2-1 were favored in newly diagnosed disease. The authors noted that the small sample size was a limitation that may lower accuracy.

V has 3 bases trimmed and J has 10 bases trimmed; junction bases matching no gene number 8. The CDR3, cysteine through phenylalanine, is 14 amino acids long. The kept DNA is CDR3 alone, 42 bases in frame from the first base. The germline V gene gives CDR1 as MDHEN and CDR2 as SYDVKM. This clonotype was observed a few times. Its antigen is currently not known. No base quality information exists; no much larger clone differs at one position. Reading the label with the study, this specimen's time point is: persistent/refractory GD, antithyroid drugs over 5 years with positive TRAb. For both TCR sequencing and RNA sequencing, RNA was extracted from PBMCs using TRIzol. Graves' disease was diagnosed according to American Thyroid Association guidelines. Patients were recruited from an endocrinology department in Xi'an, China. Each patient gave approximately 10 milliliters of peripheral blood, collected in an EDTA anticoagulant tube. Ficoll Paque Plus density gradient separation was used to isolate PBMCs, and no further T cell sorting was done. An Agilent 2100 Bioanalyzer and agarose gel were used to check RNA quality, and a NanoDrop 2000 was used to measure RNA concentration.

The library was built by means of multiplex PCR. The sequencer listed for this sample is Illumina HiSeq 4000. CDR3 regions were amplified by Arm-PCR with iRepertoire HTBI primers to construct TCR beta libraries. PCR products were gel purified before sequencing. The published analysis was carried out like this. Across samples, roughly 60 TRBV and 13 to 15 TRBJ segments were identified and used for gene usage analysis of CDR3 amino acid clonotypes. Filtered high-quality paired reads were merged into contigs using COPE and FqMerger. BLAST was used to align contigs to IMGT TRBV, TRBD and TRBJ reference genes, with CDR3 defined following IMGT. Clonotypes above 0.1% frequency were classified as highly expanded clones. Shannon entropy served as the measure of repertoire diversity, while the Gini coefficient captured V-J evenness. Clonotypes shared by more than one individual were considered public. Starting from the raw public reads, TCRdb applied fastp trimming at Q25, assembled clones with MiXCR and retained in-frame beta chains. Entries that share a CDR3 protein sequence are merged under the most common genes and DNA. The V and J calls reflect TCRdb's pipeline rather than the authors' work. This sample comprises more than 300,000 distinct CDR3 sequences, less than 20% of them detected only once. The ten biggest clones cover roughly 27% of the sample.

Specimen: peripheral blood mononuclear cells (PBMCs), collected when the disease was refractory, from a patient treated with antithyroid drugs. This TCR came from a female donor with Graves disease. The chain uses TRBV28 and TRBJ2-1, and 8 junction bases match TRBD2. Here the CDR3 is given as CASSFSGRAREQFF. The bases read TGTGCCAGCAGTTTCTCCGGGAGGGCCAGGGAGCAGTTCTTC. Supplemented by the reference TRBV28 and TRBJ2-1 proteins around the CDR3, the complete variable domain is DVKVTQSSRYLVKRTGEKVFLECVQDMDHENMFWYRQDPGLGLRLIYFSYDVKMKEKGDIPEGYSVSREKKERFSLILESASTNQTSMYLCASSFSGRAREQFFGPGTRLTVL.